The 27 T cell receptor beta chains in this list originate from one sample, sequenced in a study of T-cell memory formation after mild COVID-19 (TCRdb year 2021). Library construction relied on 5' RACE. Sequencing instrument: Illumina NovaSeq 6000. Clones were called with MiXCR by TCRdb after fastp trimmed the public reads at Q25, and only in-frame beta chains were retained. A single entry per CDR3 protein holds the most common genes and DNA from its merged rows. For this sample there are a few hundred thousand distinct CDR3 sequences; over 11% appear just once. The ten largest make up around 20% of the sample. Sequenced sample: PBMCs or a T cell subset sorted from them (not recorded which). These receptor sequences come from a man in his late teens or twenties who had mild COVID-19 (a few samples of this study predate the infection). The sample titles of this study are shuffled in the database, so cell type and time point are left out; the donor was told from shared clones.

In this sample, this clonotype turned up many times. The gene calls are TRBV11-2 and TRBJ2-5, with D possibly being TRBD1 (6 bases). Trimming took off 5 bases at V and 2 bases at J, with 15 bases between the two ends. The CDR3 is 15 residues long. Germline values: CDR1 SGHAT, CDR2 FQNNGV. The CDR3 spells CASSAAGVTQETQYF. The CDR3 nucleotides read TGTGCCAGCAGCGCGGCAGGGGTCACACAAGAGACCCAGTACTTC.

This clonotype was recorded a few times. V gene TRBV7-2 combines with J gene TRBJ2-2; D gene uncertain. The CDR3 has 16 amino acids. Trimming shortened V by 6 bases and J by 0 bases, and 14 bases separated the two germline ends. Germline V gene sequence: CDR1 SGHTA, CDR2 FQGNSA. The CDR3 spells CASSKVKGSNTGELFF. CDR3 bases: TGTGCCAGCAGTAAGGTTAAGGGTTCGAACACCGGGGAGCTGTTTTTT.

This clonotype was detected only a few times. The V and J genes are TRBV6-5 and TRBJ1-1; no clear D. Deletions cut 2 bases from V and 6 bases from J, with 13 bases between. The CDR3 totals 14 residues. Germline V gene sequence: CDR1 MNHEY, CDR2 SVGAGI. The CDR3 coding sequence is TGTGCCAGCAGTTACCCCGGCGGTAAGGCTGAAGCTTTCTTT. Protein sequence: CASSYPGGKAEAFF.

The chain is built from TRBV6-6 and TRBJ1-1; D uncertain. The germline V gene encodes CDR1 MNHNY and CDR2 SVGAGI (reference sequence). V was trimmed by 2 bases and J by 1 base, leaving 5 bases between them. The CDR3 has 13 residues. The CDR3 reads CASSYTRNTEAFF. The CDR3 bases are TGTGCCAGCAGTTACACCAGGAACACTGAAGCTTTCTTT.

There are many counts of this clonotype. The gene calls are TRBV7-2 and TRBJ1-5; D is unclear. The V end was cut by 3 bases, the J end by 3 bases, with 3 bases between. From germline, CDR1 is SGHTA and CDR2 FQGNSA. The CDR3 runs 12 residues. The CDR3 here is CASSLDNQPQHF. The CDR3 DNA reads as TGTGCCAGCAGCTTGGACAATCAGCCCCAGCATTTT.

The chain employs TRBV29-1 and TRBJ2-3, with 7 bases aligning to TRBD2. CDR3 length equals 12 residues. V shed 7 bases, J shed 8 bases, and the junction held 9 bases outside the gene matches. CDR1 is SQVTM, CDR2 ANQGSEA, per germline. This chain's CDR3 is CSATPTGGTQYF. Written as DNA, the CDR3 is TGCAGCGCCACACCGACGGGGGGTACGCAGTATTTT.

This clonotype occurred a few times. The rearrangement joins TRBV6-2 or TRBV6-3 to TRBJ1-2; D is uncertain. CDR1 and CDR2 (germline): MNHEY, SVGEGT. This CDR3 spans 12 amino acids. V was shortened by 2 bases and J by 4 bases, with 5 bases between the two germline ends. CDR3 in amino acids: CASSYPSYGYTF. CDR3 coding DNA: TGTGCCAGCAGTTACCCTTCCTATGGCTACACCTTC.

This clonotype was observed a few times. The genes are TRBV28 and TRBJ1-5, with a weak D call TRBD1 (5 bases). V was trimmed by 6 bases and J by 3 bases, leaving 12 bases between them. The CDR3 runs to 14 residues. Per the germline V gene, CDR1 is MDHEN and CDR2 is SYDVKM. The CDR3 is CASSTTGFNQPQHF. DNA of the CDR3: TGTGCCAGCAGCACCACAGGTTTCAATCAGCCCCAGCATTTT.

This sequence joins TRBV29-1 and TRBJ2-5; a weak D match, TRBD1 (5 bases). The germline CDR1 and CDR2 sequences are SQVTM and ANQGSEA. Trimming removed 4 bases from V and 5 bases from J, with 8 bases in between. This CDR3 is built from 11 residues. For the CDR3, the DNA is TGCAGCGTTGCAGGGATGGAGACCCAGTACTTC. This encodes CSVAGMETQYF.

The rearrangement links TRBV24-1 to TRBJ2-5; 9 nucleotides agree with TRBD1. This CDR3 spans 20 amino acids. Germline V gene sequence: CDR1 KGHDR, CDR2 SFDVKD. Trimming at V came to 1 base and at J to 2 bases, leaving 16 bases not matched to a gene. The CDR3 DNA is TGTGCCACCAGTGATTTTCTTCTATTGCGGGGACAGGGTCTTCAAGAGACCCAGTACTTC. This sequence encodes CATSDFLLLRGQGLQETQYF.

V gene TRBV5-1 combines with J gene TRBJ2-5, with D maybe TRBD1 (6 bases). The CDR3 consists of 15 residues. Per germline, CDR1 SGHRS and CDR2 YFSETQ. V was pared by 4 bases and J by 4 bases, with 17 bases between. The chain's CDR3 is CASSPSGQTGETQYF. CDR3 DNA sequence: TGCGCCAGCAGCCCCTCGGGACAAACGGGAGAGACCCAGTACTTC.

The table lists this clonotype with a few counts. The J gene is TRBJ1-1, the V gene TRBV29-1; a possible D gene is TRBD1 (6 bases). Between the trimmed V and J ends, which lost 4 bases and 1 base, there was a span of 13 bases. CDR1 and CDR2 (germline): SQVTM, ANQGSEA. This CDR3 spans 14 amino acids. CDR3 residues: CSVVDWTENTEAFF. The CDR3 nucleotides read TGCAGCGTTGTCGACTGGACAGAGAACACTGAAGCTTTCTTT.

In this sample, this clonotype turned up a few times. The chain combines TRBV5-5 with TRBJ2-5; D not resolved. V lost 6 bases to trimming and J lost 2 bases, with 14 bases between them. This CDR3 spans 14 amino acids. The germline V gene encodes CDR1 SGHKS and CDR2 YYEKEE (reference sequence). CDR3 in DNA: TGTGCCAGCACATCCCCCCTAGGGCAAGAGACCCAGTACTTC. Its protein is CASTSPLGQETQYF.

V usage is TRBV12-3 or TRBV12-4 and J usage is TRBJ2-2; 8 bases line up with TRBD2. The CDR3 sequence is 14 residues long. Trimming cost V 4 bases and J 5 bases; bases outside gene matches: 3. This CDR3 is CASSWTSRTGELFF. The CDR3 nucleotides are TGTGCCAGCAGTTGGACTAGCCGGACCGGGGAGCTGTTTTTT.

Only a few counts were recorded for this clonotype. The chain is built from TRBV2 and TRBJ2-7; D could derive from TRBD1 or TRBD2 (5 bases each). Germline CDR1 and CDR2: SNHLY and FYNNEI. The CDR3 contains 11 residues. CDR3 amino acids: CASSEWDGGFV. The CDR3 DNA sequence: TGTGCCAGCAGTGAATGGGACGGCGGATTCGTC.

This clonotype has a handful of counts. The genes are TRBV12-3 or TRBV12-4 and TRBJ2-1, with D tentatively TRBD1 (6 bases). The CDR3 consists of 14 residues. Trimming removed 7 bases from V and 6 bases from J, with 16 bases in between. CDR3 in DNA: TGTGCCAGCACCCTAGCCTCACAGGGCAATGAGCAGTTCTTC. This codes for CASTLASQGNEQFF.

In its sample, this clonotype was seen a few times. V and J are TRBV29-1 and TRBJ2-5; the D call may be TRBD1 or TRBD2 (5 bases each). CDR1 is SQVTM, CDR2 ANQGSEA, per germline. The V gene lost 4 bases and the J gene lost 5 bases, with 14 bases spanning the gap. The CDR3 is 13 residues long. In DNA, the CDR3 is TGCAGCGTTGTGGGCAGGGAGTGGGAGACCCAGTACTTC. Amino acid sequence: CSVVGREWETQYF.

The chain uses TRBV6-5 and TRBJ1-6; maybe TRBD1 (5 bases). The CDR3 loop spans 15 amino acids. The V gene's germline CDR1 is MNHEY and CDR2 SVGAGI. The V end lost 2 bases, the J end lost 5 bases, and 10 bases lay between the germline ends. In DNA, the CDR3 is TGTGCCAGCAGTTACGGGGGGTCCCATAATTCACCCCTCCACTTT. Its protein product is CASSYGGSHNSPLHF.

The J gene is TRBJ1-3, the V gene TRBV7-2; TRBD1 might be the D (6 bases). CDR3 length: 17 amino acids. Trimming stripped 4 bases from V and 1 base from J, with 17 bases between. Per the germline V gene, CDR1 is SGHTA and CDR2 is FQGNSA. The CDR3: CASSSRSGEGSGNTIYF. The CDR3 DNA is TGTGCCAGCAGCTCGAGATCAGGGGAAGGTTCTGGAAACACCATATATTTT.

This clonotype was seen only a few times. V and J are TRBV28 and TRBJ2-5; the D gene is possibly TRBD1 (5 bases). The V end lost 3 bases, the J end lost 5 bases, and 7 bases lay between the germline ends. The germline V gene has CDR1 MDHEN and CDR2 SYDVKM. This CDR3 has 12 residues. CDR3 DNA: TGTGCCAGCAGTTTTAAGGGGGAGACCCAGTACTTC. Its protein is CASSFKGETQYF. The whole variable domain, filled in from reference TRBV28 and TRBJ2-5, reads DVKVTQSSRYLVKRTGEKVFLECVQDMDHENMFWYRQDPGLGLRLIYFSYDVKMKEKGDIPEGYSVSREKKERFSLILESASTNQTSMYLCASSFKGETQYFGPGTRLLVL.

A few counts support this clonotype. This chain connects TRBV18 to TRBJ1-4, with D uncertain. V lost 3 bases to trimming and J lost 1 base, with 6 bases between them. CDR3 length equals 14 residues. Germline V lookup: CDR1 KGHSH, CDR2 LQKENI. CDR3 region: CASSPAVTNEKLFF. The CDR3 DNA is TGTGCCAGCTCACCGGCAGTAACTAATGAAAAACTGTTTTTT.

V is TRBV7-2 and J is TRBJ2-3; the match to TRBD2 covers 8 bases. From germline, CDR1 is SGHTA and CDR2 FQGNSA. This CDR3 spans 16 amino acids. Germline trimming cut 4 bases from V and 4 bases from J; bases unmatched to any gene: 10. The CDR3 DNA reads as TGTGCCAGCAGCTCTCGGAGGACTAGCAGCCCAGATACGCAGTATTTT. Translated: CASSSRRTSSPDTQYF.

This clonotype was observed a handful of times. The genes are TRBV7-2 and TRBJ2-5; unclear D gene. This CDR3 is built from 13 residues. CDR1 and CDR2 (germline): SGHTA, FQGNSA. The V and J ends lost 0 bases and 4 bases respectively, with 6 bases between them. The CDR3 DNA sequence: TGTGCCAGCAGCTTAGCTACAGCAGAGACCCAGTACTTC. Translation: CASSLATAETQYF.

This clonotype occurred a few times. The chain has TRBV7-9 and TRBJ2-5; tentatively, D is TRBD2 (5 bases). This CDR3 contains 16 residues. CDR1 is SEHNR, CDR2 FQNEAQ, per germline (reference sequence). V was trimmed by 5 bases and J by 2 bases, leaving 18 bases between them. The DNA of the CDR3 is TGTGCCAGCAGCCTAGGAATCCTCAGGAGGCAAGAGACCCAGTACTTC. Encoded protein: CASSLGILRRQETQYF. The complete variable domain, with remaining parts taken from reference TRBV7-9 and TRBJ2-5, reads DTGVSQNPRHKITKRGQNVTFRCDPISEHNRLYWYRQTLGQGPEFLTYFQNEAQLEKSRLLSDRFSAERPKGSFSTLEIQRTEQGDSAMYLCASSLGILRRQETQYFGPGTRLLVL.

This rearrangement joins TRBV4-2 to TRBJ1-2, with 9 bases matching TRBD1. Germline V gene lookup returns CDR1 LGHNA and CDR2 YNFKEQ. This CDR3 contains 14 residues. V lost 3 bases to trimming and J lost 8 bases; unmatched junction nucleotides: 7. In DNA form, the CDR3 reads TGTGCCAGCAGCCAGTCCGGGACAGGGAACGGCTACACCTTC. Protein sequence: CASSQSGTGNGYTF.

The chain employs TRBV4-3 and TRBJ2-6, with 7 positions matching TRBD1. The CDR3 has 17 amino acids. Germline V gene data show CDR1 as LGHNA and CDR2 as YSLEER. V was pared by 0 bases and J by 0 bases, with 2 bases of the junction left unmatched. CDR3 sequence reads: CASSQEGGHSGANVLTF. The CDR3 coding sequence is TGCGCCAGCAGCCAAGAAGGGGGCCACTCTGGGGCCAACGTCCTGACTTTC.

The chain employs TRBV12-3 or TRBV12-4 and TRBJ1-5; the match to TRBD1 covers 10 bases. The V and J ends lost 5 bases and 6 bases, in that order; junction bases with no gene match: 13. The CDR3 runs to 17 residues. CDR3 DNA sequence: TGTGCCAGCAGTGATCCCCCTCCGGGACAGGGGCCTCAGCCCCAGCATTTT. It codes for CASSDPPPGQGPQPQHF.